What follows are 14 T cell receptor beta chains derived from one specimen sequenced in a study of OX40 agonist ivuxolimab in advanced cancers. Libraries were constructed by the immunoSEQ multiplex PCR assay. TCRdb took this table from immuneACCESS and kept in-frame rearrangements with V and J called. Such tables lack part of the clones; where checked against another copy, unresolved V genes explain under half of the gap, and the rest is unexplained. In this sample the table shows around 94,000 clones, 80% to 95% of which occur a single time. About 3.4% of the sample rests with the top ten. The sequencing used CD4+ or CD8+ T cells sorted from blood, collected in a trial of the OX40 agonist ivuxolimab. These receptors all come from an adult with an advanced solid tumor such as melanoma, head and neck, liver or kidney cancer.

The CDR3 nucleotides read TGCGCCAGCAGCCGATCCGACTCTTCACCATACAATGAGCAGTTCTTC. The encoded protein is CASSRSDSSPYNEQFF. V and J are TRBV4-1 and TRBJ2-1; D gene unclear. The CDR3 is made up of 16 amino acids. Trimming pared 4 bases from V and 4 bases from J, leaving 17 bases between. Germline CDR1 and CDR2: MGHRA and YSYEKL.

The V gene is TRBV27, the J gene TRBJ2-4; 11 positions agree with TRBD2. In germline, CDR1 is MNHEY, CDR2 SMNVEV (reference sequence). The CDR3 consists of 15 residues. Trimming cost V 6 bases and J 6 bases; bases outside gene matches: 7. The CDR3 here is CASRLSGGAGNIQYF. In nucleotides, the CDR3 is TGTGCCAGCAGACTTAGCGGGGGGGCTGGAAACATTCAGTACTTC.

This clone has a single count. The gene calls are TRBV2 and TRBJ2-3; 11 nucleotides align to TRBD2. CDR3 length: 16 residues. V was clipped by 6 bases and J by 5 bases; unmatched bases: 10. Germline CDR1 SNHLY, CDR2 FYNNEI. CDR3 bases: TGTGCCAGCAGCAATTTACTAGCGGGAGCGGTAGATACGCAGTATTTT. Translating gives CASSNLLAGAVDTQYF.

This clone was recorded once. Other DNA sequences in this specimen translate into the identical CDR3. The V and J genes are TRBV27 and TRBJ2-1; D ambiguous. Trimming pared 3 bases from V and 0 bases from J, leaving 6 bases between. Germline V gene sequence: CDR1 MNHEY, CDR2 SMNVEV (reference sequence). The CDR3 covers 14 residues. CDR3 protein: CASSLGSSYNEQFF. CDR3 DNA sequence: TGTGCCAGCAGTTTGGGTAGCTCCTACAATGAGCAGTTCTTC.

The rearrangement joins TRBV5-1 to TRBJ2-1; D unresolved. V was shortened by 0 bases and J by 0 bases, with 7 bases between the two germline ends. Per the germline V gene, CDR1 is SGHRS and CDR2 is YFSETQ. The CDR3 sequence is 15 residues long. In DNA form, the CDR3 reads TGCGCCAGCAGCTTGGGGAGTAGCTCCTACAATGAGCAGTTCTTC. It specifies CASSLGSSSYNEQFF.

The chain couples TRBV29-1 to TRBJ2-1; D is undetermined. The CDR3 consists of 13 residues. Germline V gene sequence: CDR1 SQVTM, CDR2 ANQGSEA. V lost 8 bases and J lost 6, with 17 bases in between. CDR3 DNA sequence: TGCAGCTCTTTACCCCTCGATGGCAATGAGCAGTTCTTC. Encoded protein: CSSLPLDGNEQFF.

The CDR3 DNA sequence: TGCGCCAGCAGCTTGGGACTTGCTGCGAACACCGGGGAGCTGTTTTTT. Amino acid sequence: CASSLGLAANTGELFF. V is TRBV5-1 and J is TRBJ2-2; D gene uncertain. The CDR3 loop spans 16 amino acids. V lost 0 bases and J 0 bases, leaving 9 bases between the germline ends. Germline V gene lookup returns CDR1 SGHRS and CDR2 YFSETQ. Supplemented by reference TRBV5-1 and TRBJ2-2, the full variable domain reads KAGVTQTPRYLIKTRGQQVTLSCSPISGHRSVSWYQQTPGQGLQFLFEYFSETQRNKGNFPGRFSGRQFSNSRSEMNVSTLELGDSALYLCASSLGLAANTGELFFGEGSRLTVL.

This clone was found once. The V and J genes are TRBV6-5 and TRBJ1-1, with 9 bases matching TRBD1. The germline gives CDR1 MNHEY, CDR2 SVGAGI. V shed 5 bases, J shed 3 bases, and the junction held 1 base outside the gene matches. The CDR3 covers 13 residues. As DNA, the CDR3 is TGTGCCAGCAGTAGGACAGGGGACACTGAAGCTTTCTTT. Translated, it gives CASSRTGDTEAFF.

The CDR3 region has the DNA TGTGCCAGCAGTTACTCGATGAAGGGGTTGGGGCAGTACTTC. As protein: CASSYSMKGLGQYF. The chain couples TRBV6-6 to TRBJ2-7; tentative D call: TRBD1 (5 bases). The length of the CDR3 is 14 residues. With 0 bases removed from V and 9 bases from J, the gap between germline ends came to 15 bases. From germline, CDR1 is MNHNY and CDR2 SVGAGI (reference sequence).

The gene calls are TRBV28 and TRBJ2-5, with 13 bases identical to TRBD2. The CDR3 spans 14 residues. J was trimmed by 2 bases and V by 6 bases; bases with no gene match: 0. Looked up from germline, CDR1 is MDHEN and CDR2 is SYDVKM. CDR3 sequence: CASRLAGGQETQYF. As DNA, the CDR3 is TGTGCCAGCAGACTAGCGGGGGGGCAAGAGACCCAGTACTTC.

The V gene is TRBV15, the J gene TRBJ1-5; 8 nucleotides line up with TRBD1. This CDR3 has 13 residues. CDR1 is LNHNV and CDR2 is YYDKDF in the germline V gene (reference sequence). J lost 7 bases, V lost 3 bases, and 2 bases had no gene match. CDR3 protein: CATSRDRDQPQHF. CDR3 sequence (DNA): TGTGCCACCAGCAGGGACAGGGACCAGCCCCAGCATTTT.

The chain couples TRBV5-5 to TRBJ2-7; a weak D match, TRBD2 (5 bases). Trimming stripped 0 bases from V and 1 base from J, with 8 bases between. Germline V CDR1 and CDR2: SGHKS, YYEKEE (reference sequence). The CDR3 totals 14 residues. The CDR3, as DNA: TGTGCCAGCAGCTTGGCTCGGACTTCCTACGAGCAGTACTTC. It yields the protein CASSLARTSYEQYF.

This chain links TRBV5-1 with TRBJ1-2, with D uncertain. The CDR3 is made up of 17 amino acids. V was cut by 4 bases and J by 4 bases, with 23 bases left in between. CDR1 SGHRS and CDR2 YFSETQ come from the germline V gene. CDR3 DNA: TGCGCCAGCAGCCCCGACCTGTCAGGTATTCTCCTCTATGGCTACACCTTC. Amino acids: CASSPDLSGILLYGYTF.

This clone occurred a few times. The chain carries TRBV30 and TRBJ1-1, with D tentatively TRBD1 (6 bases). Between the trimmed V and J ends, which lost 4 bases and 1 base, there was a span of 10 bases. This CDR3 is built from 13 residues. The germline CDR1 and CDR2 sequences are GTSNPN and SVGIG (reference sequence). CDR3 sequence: CAWTGRGNTEAFF. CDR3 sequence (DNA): TGTGCCTGGACGGGCAGGGGGAACACTGAAGCTTTCTTT.